A single sample is the source of the 24 T cell receptor beta chains below, sequenced in a study of shared clonotypes between healthy human individuals (dated by TCRdb to 2020 to 2022). Preparation of the library involved the immunoSEQ multiplex PCR assay. TCRdb took over this immuneACCESS table, retaining in-frame rearrangements with V and J assigned. Such tables are incomplete; in checked studies, under half of the missing clones stem from an unresolved V gene, and the remainder is unexplained. In all, the sample holds some 2,500,000 clones, and roughly 93% of those were seen once. Of the sample, 0.36% falls within the top ten clones. The sequenced material came from naive CD4+ T cells from PBMCs. This sample's cell subset or site label indicates: CD45RA+ positively selected. The receptor set was obtained from a man younger than 35 in good health. Some clones in this sample may be carry-over from other donors' samples.

The CDR3 nucleotides are TGTGCCAGCTCACTTGCGGACAGGGGATCCCCAAGCTCTTTCTTCTTC. It specifies CASSLADRGSPSSFFF. This chain joins TRBV18 and TRBJ2-1, with 9 bases aligning to TRBD1. Germline V CDR1 and CDR2: KGHSH, LQKENI. V was pared by 4 bases and J by 16 bases, with 20 bases of the junction left unmatched. This CDR3 spans 16 amino acids.

The rearrangement links TRBV7-9 to TRBJ2-3, with 9 positions matching TRBD2. The CDR3 is 14 amino acids. Germline assignment: CDR1 SEHNR and CDR2 FQNEAQ (reference sequence). Trimming at V came to 7 bases and at J to 1 base, leaving 3 bases not matched to a gene. CDR3 bases: TGTGCCAGCATCAGACTAGCGGGCACAGATACGCAGTATTTT. Its translation is CASIRLAGTDTQYF.

The chain has TRBV5-6 and TRBJ1-2; D remains ambiguous. Trimming stripped 4 bases from V and 5 bases from J, with 18 bases between. Germline V CDR1 and CDR2: SGHDT, YYEEEE. The CDR3 has 15 residues. CDR3 DNA sequence: TGTGCCAGCAGCCCCTCCCCGGGAGCCCGATATGGCTACACCTTC. This sequence encodes CASSPSPGARYGYTF.

The chain combines TRBV7-9 with TRBJ2-3, with D perhaps TRBD2 (5 bases). The germline V gene encodes CDR1 SEHNR and CDR2 FQNEAQ (reference sequence). With 2 bases removed from V and 1 base from J, the gap between germline ends came to 16 bases. This CDR3 is 17 amino acids long. CDR3 nucleotide sequence: TGTGCCAGCAGCTTACCTCCCGGAGGCTGGGGCACAGATACGCAGTATTTT. It encodes CASSLPPGGWGTDTQYF.

The V and J genes are TRBV5-1 and TRBJ2-1; TRBD2 matches 13 bases. This CDR3 contains 15 residues. The V and J ends lost 4 bases and 8 bases, in that order; junction bases with no gene match: 6. Germline V gene lookup returns CDR1 SGHRS and CDR2 YFSETQ. CDR3 protein: CASSQTSGRADEQFF. CDR3 DNA sequence: TGCGCCAGCAGCCAAACTAGCGGGAGGGCCGATGAGCAGTTCTTC.

This clone was seen just once. J is TRBJ2-6 and V is TRBV28; tentative D call: TRBD1 (5 bases). Germline V lookup: CDR1 MDHEN, CDR2 SYDVKM. Deletions cut 3 bases from V and 3 bases from J, with 9 bases between. CDR3 length: 15 amino acids. The DNA for the CDR3 is TGTGCCAGCAGTTTGATGGGGCTTGGGGCCAACGTCCTGACTTTC. Amino acid sequence: CASSLMGLGANVLTF.

V is TRBV6-5 and J is TRBJ2-3; D not resolved. V lost 0 bases and J lost 1, with 8 bases in between. Germline values: CDR1 MNHEY, CDR2 SVGAGI. The CDR3 runs 15 residues. The CDR3 bases are TGTGCCAGCAGTTACTCGCCCGATGGCACAGATACGCAGTATTTT. Translated: CASSYSPDGTDTQYF.

The chain is built from TRBV9 and TRBJ2-7; 7 bases are a match to TRBD2. Germline trimming cut 1 base from V and 0 bases from J; bases unmatched to any gene: 1. Germline values: CDR1 SGDLS, CDR2 YYNGEE. This CDR3 region has 14 residues. In DNA, the CDR3 is TGTGCCAGCAGCGTAACTAGCGACTCCTACGAGCAGTACTTC. This gives the protein CASSVTSDSYEQYF.

This chain's CDR3 is CASNPSRQGIQPQHF. Written as DNA, the CDR3 is TGTGCCAGCAACCCCAGTAGGCAGGGAATACAGCCCCAGCATTTT. The chain carries TRBV6-1 and TRBJ1-5; D is perhaps TRBD1 (5 bases). V was clipped by 7 bases and J by 7 bases, with 20 bases between them. Germline V CDR1 and CDR2: MNHNS, SASEGT. The CDR3 is 15 residues long.

The rearrangement uses TRBV7-2 and TRBJ2-5; no reliable D call. CDR3 length: 14 residues. Germline V lookup: CDR1 SGHTA, CDR2 FQGNSA. The V end was cut by 5 bases, the J end by 2 bases, with 12 bases between. CDR3 sequence: CASSLLAYQETQYF. The CDR3 nucleotides read TGTGCCAGCAGCCTTCTCGCATATCAAGAGACCCAGTACTTC.

Worth noting for this clone: Other DNA sequences in this specimen translate into the identical CDR3. The chain has TRBV4-3 and TRBJ2-2; a possible D gene is TRBD2 (6 bases). This CDR3 is 15 amino acids long. The V gene's germline CDR1 is LGHNA and CDR2 YSLEER. Trimming took 1 base from V and 0 from J, leaving 6 bases between them. CDR3 amino acids: CASSQGGANTGELFF. DNA of the CDR3: TGCGCCAGCAGCCAAGGGGGGGCGAACACCGGGGAGCTGTTTTTT.

V is TRBV5-6 and J is TRBJ2-2, with TRBD1 as a possible D gene (6 bases). The CDR3 is 15 amino acids. Trimming took 4 bases from V and 1 from J, leaving 11 bases between them. Germline V gene data show CDR1 as SGHDT and CDR2 as YYEEEE. Written as DNA, the CDR3 is TGTGCCAGCAGCCTCGACAGGAGGAACACCGGGGAGCTGTTTTTT. Protein: CASSLDRRNTGELFF.

CDR3 protein: CASSQGADAGADTQYF. For the CDR3, the DNA is TGCGCCAGCAGCCAAGGGGCGGACGCCGGCGCAGATACGCAGTATTTT. This chain connects TRBV4-1 to TRBJ2-3; D is uncertain. The germline CDR1 and CDR2 sequences are MGHRA and YSYEKL. This CDR3 spans 16 amino acids. V was pared by 1 base and J by 4 bases, with 15 bases between.

V gene TRBV9 combines with J gene TRBJ2-7; perhaps TRBD1 as D (6 bases). The CDR3 covers 16 residues. The V and J ends lost 0 bases and 1 base respectively, with 14 bases between them. CDR1 and CDR2 (germline): SGDLS, YYNGEE. CDR3 in DNA: TGTGCCAGCAGCGTAGGAGACAGGCCCTCATCCTACGAGCAGTACTTC. It translates to CASSVGDRPSSYEQYF.

The chain links TRBV11-2 to TRBJ1-1; D possibly corresponds to TRBD1 (5 bases). V lost 2 bases, J lost 0 bases, and 10 bases lay in between. Looked up from germline, CDR1 is SGHAT and CDR2 is FQNNGV. This CDR3 is built from 15 residues. This chain's CDR3 is CASSLPGLMNTEAFF. CDR3 coding DNA: TGTGCCAGCAGCTTACCAGGGTTGATGAACACTGAAGCTTTCTTT. Full variable domain (missing parts from reference TRBV11-2 and TRBJ1-1): EAGVAQSPRYKIIEKRQSVAFWCNPISGHATLYWYQQILGQGPKLLIQFQNNGVVDDSQLPKDRFSAERLKGVDSTLKIQPAKLEDSAVYLCASSLPGLMNTEAFFGQGTRLTVV.

The chain is built from TRBV9 and TRBJ2-5; 8 nucleotides align to TRBD1. This CDR3 region has 15 residues. V shed 4 bases, J shed 5 bases, and the junction held 10 bases outside the gene matches. The germline CDR1 and CDR2 sequences are SGDLS and YYNGEE. The DNA for the CDR3 is TGTGCCAGCAGCACGAGCAGGGGGCTAGTGGAGACCCAGTACTTC. Translated, it gives CASSTSRGLVETQYF.

V and J are TRBV14 and TRBJ2-2; D is ambiguous. Between the trimmed V and J ends, which lost 0 bases and 5 bases, there was a span of 7 bases. CDR3 length equals 14 residues. Germline assignment: CDR1 SGHDN and CDR2 FVKESK. The CDR3 bases are TGTGCCAGCAGCCAAGAGATTTGGACCGGGGAGCTGTTTTTT. This sequence encodes CASSQEIWTGELFF.

The V and J genes are TRBV7-3 and TRBJ1-6; D ambiguous. The length of the CDR3 is 16 residues. The germline V and J ends were trimmed by 1 base and 9 bases, with 16 bases remaining between them. CDR1 SGHTA and CDR2 FQGTGA come from the germline V gene. The DNA of the CDR3 is TGTGCCAGCAGCTTAAACGGACTTAACACGTTTTCACCCCTCCACTTT. Amino acids: CASSLNGLNTFSPLHF.

The chain has TRBV28 and TRBJ1-5, with D possibly TRBD1 on 6 matching bases. This CDR3 is 16 amino acids long. In germline, CDR1 is MDHEN, CDR2 SYDVKM. V dropped 5 bases and J dropped 6 bases, with 20 bases sitting between them. The DNA for the CDR3 is TGTGCCAGCAGTCCCGATACAGGGACATGGGGTCAGCCCCAGCATTTT. Protein: CASSPDTGTWGQPQHF.

This clone has only one observation. The rearrangement joins TRBV27 to TRBJ2-3, with TRBD2 matching 12 bases. Germline CDR1 reads MNHEY; CDR2 reads SMNVEV (reference sequence). This CDR3 comprises 16 residues. With 3 bases clipped from V and 5 bases from J, the junction kept 6 bases outside the gene matches. CDR3 DNA sequence: TGTGCCAGCAGTTTCCTACTAGCGGGAGGTCGAGATACGCAGTATTTT. Translating gives CASSFLLAGGRDTQYF.

The V call is TRBV7-9, the J call TRBJ2-7; D is uncertain. The CDR3 runs 13 residues. V lost 2 bases to trimming and J lost 6 bases, with 11 bases between them. The germline V gene has CDR1 SEHNR and CDR2 FQNEAQ (reference sequence). As DNA, the CDR3 is TGTGCCAGCAGCTTAACGGCCGCCGGCGAGCAGTACTTC. Its translation is CASSLTAAGEQYF.

The chain couples TRBV5-1 to TRBJ2-7; TRBD1 matches 7 bases. There are 16 residues in the CDR3. Germline V gene data show CDR1 as SGHRS and CDR2 as YFSETQ. With 1 base clipped from V and 2 bases from J, the junction kept 9 bases outside the gene matches. The CDR3 here is CASSLYYRGEAYEQYF. In DNA, the CDR3 is TGCGCCAGCAGCTTGTATTACAGGGGAGAAGCCTACGAGCAGTACTTC.

Concerning this clone: The same CDR3 also results from other DNA sequences found in this sample. J is TRBJ1-1 and V is TRBV5-1; D possibly corresponds to TRBD1 (5 bases). The V end lost 3 bases, the J end lost 0 bases, and 6 bases lay between the germline ends. Germline V gene data show CDR1 as SGHRS and CDR2 as YFSETQ. The CDR3 runs 13 residues. CDR3 DNA sequence: TGCGCCAGCAGCTGGGGCCTGAACACTGAAGCTTTCTTT. Protein: CASSWGLNTEAFF.

The chain combines TRBV29-1 with TRBJ2-5; D not certain. The J call may be wrong; the DNA end is better matched by TRBJ2-7. This CDR3 has 12 amino acids. CDR1 is SQVTM and CDR2 is ANQGSEA in the germline V gene. The CDR3 region is CSVSDGSYEQYF. Written as DNA, the CDR3 is TGCAGCGTGTCGGACGGCTCCTACGAGCAGTACTTC.